This TCR beta chain was found in a study of spatial heterogeneity in lung cancer. Findings and caveats of the study: Expanded TCRs that were ubiquitous or regional had counts tracking ubiquitous and regional nonsynonymous mutations, respectively. Within tumors, counts of expanded alpha and beta TCRs tracked tumor mutation counts.

J gave up 6 bases and V 1 base, and 7 bases lay outside the gene matches. CDR3 size: 14 residues. CDR1 and CDR2 from the germline V gene are DFQATT and SNEGSKA (reference sequence). TCRdb re-derived calls from the 5' RACE reads in MiXCR, one entry per CDR3 protein. Altogether about 7,500 distinct CDR3 sequences are present, around 12% being singletons, with the ten largest covering about a fifth. This clonotype is classed as medium-sized. Its specificity is unknown. Within a library made for alpha chains, this beta chain is off target, and its count is uninformative. The sample's time point: sample taken at primary tumor resection.

The sample here was lung tumor tissue, taken at surgery. The genes are TRBV20-1 and TRBJ2-7, with TRBD2 matching 9 bases. The source is a male donor with early-stage non-small cell lung cancer. CDR3 DNA sequence: TGCAGTGCTAGAGGAACAGCGGGAGGAGGCGAGCAGTACTTC. Its translation: CSARGTAGGGEQYF.